A selection of T cell receptor beta chains follows, all from one sample in a study of blood T cell repertoires in COVID-19. Repertoires were generated with immunoSEQ multiplex PCR, while TCRdb's copy carries only in-frame clones and drops some. The sample has 140,000 to 150,000 clones; about 79% are singletons. Sequencing was performed on peripheral blood. The receptors were sampled from a man aged 55 to 70 with active or convalescent COVID-19. Both conserved end residues are trimmed from each CDR3.

J gene: TRBJ1-5; V gene: TRBV5-1; CDR3 protein: ASSLVPGSNQPQH
J gene: TRBJ1-5; V gene: TRBV6-2/TRBV6-3; CDR3 protein: ASSSSSSQGPNQPQH
J gene: TRBJ2-1; V gene: TRBV10-1; CDR3 protein: ASSDRGTFPEF
J gene: TRBJ1-6; V gene: TRBV11-2; CDR3 protein: ASSVGGRSPLH
J gene: TRBJ1-1; V gene: TRBV2; CDR3 protein: ANLGQGVTEAF
J gene: TRBJ1-2; V gene: TRBV5-1; CDR3 protein: ASSLRQGDYGYT
J gene: TRBJ1-1; V gene: TRBV27; CDR3 protein: ASSLSPGQMNTEAF
J gene: TRBJ2-2; V gene: TRBV9; CDR3 protein: ASSVEKGGGILRTGELF
J gene: TRBJ2-1; V gene: TRBV5-6; CDR3 protein: ASSRYNEQF
J gene: TRBJ1-5; V gene: TRBV6-2/TRBV6-3; CDR3 protein: ASSKTGFNQPQH
J gene: TRBJ1-2; V gene: TRBV18; CDR3 protein: ASSSAVRARPYT
J gene: TRBJ1-2; V gene: TRBV4-1; CDR3 protein: ASSQVLPEPNYGYT
J gene: TRBJ2-3; V gene: TRBV4-3; CDR3 protein: ASSQTSGGGTDTQY
J gene: TRBJ2-5; V gene: TRBV7-2; CDR3 protein: ASSTRQRQETQY
J gene: TRBJ1-6; V gene: TRBV3-1/TRBV3-2; CDR3 protein: ASSQLPGTGGSPLH
J gene: TRBJ1-4; V gene: TRBV28; CDR3 protein: ASSGRTGKNEKLF
J gene: TRBJ2-7; V gene: TRBV5-1; CDR3 protein: ASSNRQGPYEQY
J gene: TRBJ2-7; V gene: TRBV10-2; CDR3 protein: ASRQGPSYEQY
J gene: TRBJ2-2; V gene: TRBV14; CDR3 protein: ASSQDQLAGYTGELF
J gene: TRBJ2-2; V gene: TRBV6-5; CDR3 protein: ASRPLAGATGELF
J gene: TRBJ1-3; V gene: TRBV30; CDR3 protein: AWMPTTGGHTIY
J gene: TRBJ1-4; V gene: TRBV11-2; CDR3 protein: ASSFTGAGEKLF
J gene: TRBJ2-6; V gene: TRBV9; CDR3 protein: ASSLGVSSGANVLT
J gene: TRBJ2-3; V gene: TRBV10-3; CDR3 protein: AISGTGAGGIDTQY
J gene: TRBJ1-6; V gene: TRBV2; CDR3 protein: ASGDRPNSPLH
J gene: TRBJ1-2; V gene: TRBV18; CDR3 protein: ASSAGQGDGYT
J gene: TRBJ1-1; V gene: TRBV19; CDR3 protein: ASSLYGAGNTEAF
J gene: TRBJ1-5; V gene: TRBV19; CDR3 protein: ASSIGRGGNQPQH
J gene: TRBJ1-6; V gene: TRBV7-2; CDR3 protein: ASSLAGFLYNSPLH
J gene: TRBJ1-2; V gene: TRBV28; CDR3 protein: ASSYSNYGYT
J gene: TRBJ2-1; V gene: TRBV24-1; CDR3 protein: ATSDLLANEQF
J gene: TRBJ1-2; V gene: TRBV6-2/TRBV6-3; CDR3 protein: ASSYNSFQDYGYT
J gene: TRBJ1-2; V gene: TRBV12-5; CDR3 protein: ASRTGGVEHGYT
J gene: TRBJ2-7; V gene: TRBV5-1; CDR3 protein: ASSPGTGGIYEQY
J gene: TRBJ1-1; V gene: TRBV12-3/TRBV12-4; CDR3 protein: ASSVNRGTEAF
J gene: TRBJ2-7; V gene: TRBV4-3; CDR3 protein: ASSQTRDIRYYEQY
J gene: TRBJ2-7; V gene: TRBV19; CDR3 protein: ASSLGRGEQY
J gene: TRBJ2-1; V gene: TRBV9; CDR3 protein: ASSGSGNSYNEQF
J gene: TRBJ1-1; V gene: TRBV5-1; CDR3 protein: ASSSTDPNTEAF
J gene: TRBJ1-2; V gene: TRBV5-6; CDR3 protein: ASSLGRLYGYT
J gene: TRBJ1-2; V gene: TRBV28; CDR3 protein: ASSLSGYGYT
J gene: TRBJ2-7; V gene: TRBV6-5; CDR3 protein: ASSYSTGALEQY